This T cell receptor beta chain was recovered during a study of sequential checkpoint blockade in melanoma (dated by TCRdb to about 2019). As for the study more broadly: In a 1:1 randomization, patients received either first-line nivolumab then ipilimumab (arm A) or ipilimumab then nivolumab (arm B). Maintenance nivolumab was given following each of the two trial sequences. Study-wide conclusions, independent of this receptor: Validation of the response-prediction model combining TCR metrics and mutation burden is needed in larger, independent patient cohorts.

V has 6 bases trimmed and J has 1 base trimmed; junction bases matching no gene number 2. CDR1 ENHRY and CDR2 SYGVKD were looked up in the germline V gene. Including the terminal cysteine and phenylalanine, the CDR3 comprises 13 residues. This entry keeps only the CDR3 DNA: 39 bases, framed from base 1. About this clone itself: Its antigen specificity is not known. Per-base qualities were not stored, and no clone one base away is much larger.

The immunoSEQ Assay was used to immunosequence TCRbeta CDR3 regions from genomic DNA. Prior to high-throughput sequencing, genomic DNA was amplified by bias-controlled multiplex PCR. On the study's bioinformatics: To quantify the absolute abundance of each unique TCRbeta CDR3 region, the sequences were collapsed and filtered. Clonality was defined as 1 minus Pielou's evenness and was calculated using productive rearrangements only. Clones with significantly greater frequencies in on-treatment versus baseline samples were identified using a previously published method. What TCRdb holds here is the immuneACCESS table cut down to in-frame rearrangements. Part of the clones is not present; checked against another copy, under half of the missing clones reflect an unresolved V gene, and the others are unexplained. For V, J and clone size, that table is used; D and trimming come from the DNA. Present in this sample are tens of thousands of clones, roughly 88% of which were seen just once. 10% to 15% of the sample lies in the top ten.

The treatment or condition label for this specimen denotes: randomized to nivolumab then ipilimumab (arm A) or the reverse (arm B). None of the patients in the trial had previously been given DNA-damaging chemotherapy. Thawed PBMCs were sorted on a FACS Aria II flow cytometer to isolate live CD3+CD8+ cells negative for CD19 and CD56. CheckMate 064, a randomized, open-label phase II trial of sequential checkpoint blockade, was the source of the samples, all of which came from patients with melanoma. Leukapheresis was used to collect peripheral blood mononuclear cells, which were then purified with Ficoll-Paque and frozen in human serum with about 10% DMSO. Immediately after sorting, the purity of the sorted blood CD3+CD8+ cells was confirmed to be >98%, and DNA was then extracted.

The rearranged chain carries TRBV10-3 and TRBJ2-5; 7 bases in the middle match TRBD1. The clonotype was recovered from a human donor with melanoma. Sequenced here: CD8+ T cells sorted from blood (inferred from file names), sampled from a patient given nivolumab and ipilimumab in sequence. The nucleotide sequence reads as follows: TGTGCCATCAGGGACAGGAGCCAAGAGACCCAGTACTTC. Its product reads: CAIRDRSQETQYF.